Listed here are 2 T cell receptor beta chains from one sample, sequenced in a study of blood T cell repertoires in COVID-19. Some clones are missing from TCRdb's copy, which holds only in-frame ones; the method was immunoSEQ multiplex PCR. The repertoire holds fewer than 200,000 clones, with roughly 87% as singletons. Sequences were obtained from peripheral blood. These receptors were obtained from a man in his sixties with active or convalescent COVID-19.

The V and J genes are TRBV5-1 and TRBJ1-1, with D perhaps TRBD1 (5 bases). Germline CDR1 and CDR2: SGHRS and YFSETQ. V was pared by 3 bases and J by 4 bases, with 25 bases between. CDR3 length: 18 residues. CDR3: CASSSGIGRRGSGTEAFF. The CDR3 DNA follows: TGCGCCAGCAGCTCGGGGATCGGGCGCCGGGGGTCGGGCACTGAAGCTTTCTTT.

The V and J genes are TRBV4-1 and TRBJ1-2; 8 bases align to TRBD1. Trimming took 0 bases from V and 4 from J; bases not matched to a gene: 10. Germline CDR1 is MGHRA and CDR2 is YSYEKL. The CDR3 covers 17 residues. The CDR3 loop reads CASSQEIRAGGIYGYTF. CDR3 nucleotide sequence: TGCGCCAGCAGCCAAGAAATTCGGGCAGGGGGCATCTATGGCTACACCTTC.